The 20 T cell receptor beta chains reported below all come from one sample, sequenced in a study of T cells in Graves' hyperthyroidism and ophthalmopathy. Researchers took RNA transcripts and amplified the TCR beta CDR3 regions from them. HTBI primers were the set used in a first-round RT-PCR of the TCR CDR3. Using its own MiXCR run on the multiplex PCR reads, TCRdb lists one record per CDR3 protein. The sample consists of some 270,000 distinct CDR3 sequences, about 13% of them appearing once. The sequenced sample was blood. Every receptor here comes from a woman aged 35 to 49 with Graves' hyperthyroidism.

The genes are TRBV7-3 and TRBJ2-3; 7 bases agree with TRBD1. The germline CDR1 and CDR2 sequences are SGHTA and FQGTGA. This CDR3 has 17 residues. V shed 2 bases and J 3 bases; nucleotides not matched to a gene: 11. CDR3: CASSLGGSAGGTDTQYF. CDR3 nucleotides: TGTGCCAGCAGCTTAGGGGGATCCGCAGGGGGTACAGATACGCAGTATTTT.

This clonotype was detected many times. The chain combines TRBV2 with TRBJ1-2; TRBD1 matches at 9 bases. V was clipped by 1 base and J by 4 bases; unmatched bases: 4. Germline loops: CDR1 SNHLY, CDR2 FYNNEI. The CDR3 sequence is 15 residues long. The CDR3 is CASSEDRGRAYGYTF. CDR3 sequence (DNA): TGTGCCAGCAGTGAAGACAGGGGGCGCGCCTATGGCTACACCTTC.

This clonotype appeared many times. J is TRBJ2-7 and V is TRBV2, with D possibly being TRBD1 (6 bases). This CDR3 has 13 residues. Trimming removed 8 bases from V and 1 base from J, with 12 bases in between. The germline V gene has CDR1 SNHLY and CDR2 FYNNEI. CDR3 loop: CASGDTGSYEQYF. The CDR3 DNA reads as TGTGCCAGCGGAGATACAGGGTCCTACGAGCAGTACTTC.

The genes are TRBV19 and TRBJ1-4, with 9 nucleotides matching TRBD1. The CDR3 length is 17 residues. The J segment lost 3 bases and the V segment lost 8 bases, leaving 13 bases of the junction unmatched. Germline CDR1 and CDR2: LNHDA and SQIVND (reference sequence). The CDR3 DNA reads TGTGCCAGTGGAGGTGGGACAGGGAGCTTGGCTAATGAAAAACTGTTTTTT. Its translation: CASGGGTGSLANEKLFF.

The rearrangement uses TRBV27 and TRBJ1-6; the D gene is possibly TRBD1 (5 bases). The V gene's germline CDR1 is MNHEY and CDR2 SMNVEV (reference sequence). Trimming took off 5 bases at V and 9 bases at J, with 14 bases between the two ends. The CDR3 sequence is 14 residues long. The CDR3 DNA sequence: TGTGCCAGCAGTCAGGAGGGGTGGGCTTCACCCCTCCACTTT. It encodes CASSQEGWASPLHF.

This clonotype occurred a few times. V gene TRBV10-1 combines with J gene TRBJ2-3, with a weak D call TRBD1 (6 bases). CDR1 and CDR2 from the germline V gene are WNHNN and SYGVQD (reference sequence). V gave up 4 bases and J gave up 2 bases, with 10 bases separating them. The CDR3 length is 14 residues. CDR3 DNA: TGCGCCAGCAGTGGGGACACGACCACAGATACGCAGTATTTT. It encodes CASSGDTTTDTQYF.

This clonotype showed up many times. This rearrangement joins TRBV5-8 to TRBJ1-1, with D possibly being TRBD1 (5 bases). Germline V gene sequence: CDR1 SGHTS, CDR2 YDEGEE. This CDR3 region has 13 residues. Trimming removed 0 bases from V and 11 bases from J, with 14 bases in between. CDR3 loop: CASSLEWGTGAFF. The CDR3 DNA reads TGTGCCAGCAGCTTGGAGTGGGGGACCGGCGCTTTCTTT.

This clonotype was picked up a small number of times. The V and J genes are TRBV12-3 or TRBV12-4 and TRBJ2-1, with D possibly being TRBD1 or TRBD2 (5 bases each). Trimming took off 3 bases at V and 12 bases at J, with 9 bases between the two ends. The CDR3 has 11 amino acids. This CDR3 is CASSFEGWQFF. CDR3 DNA sequence: TGTGCCAGCAGTTTTGAGGGGTGGCAGTTCTTC.

At least ten counts were recorded for this clonotype. The rearrangement links TRBV24-1 to TRBJ2-7, with D unresolved. Germline CDR1 is KGHDR and CDR2 is SFDVKD. This CDR3 is built from 15 residues. With 4 bases removed from V and 8 bases from J, the gap between germline ends came to 20 bases. Here the CDR3 reads CATSDSEALGDKQYF. The CDR3 DNA sequence: TGTGCCACCAGTGACTCAGAAGCCCTTGGCGACAAGCAGTACTTC.

Comments on this clonotype: A much more abundant neighbour one base away suggests this may be a read error. The V and J genes are TRBV20-1 and TRBJ2-1; D not resolved. CDR1 DFQATT and CDR2 SNEGSKA come from the germline V gene (reference sequence). CDR3 size: 11 residues. The CDR3 nucleotides read TGCAGTGCTAGAACGCCTAATGAGCAGTCCTTC. The encoded protein is CSARTPNEQSF.

The V gene is TRBV19, the J gene TRBJ1-5; 8 bases match TRBD1. The CDR3 totals 14 residues. The V gene's germline CDR1 is LNHDA and CDR2 SQIVND (reference sequence). Losses at the gene ends were 4 bases for V and 1 base for J; bases not matched to a gene: 0. The CDR3 loop reads CASSNRGSNQPQHF. The CDR3 coding sequence is TGTGCCAGTAGTAACAGGGGGAGCAATCAGCCCCAGCATTTT. Full variable domain (outside the CDR3, taken from reference TRBV19 and TRBJ1-5): DGGITQSPKYLFRKEGQNVTLSCEQNLNHDAMYWYRQDPGQGLRLIYYSQIVNDFQKGDIAEGYSVSREKKESFPLTVTSAQKNPTAFYLCASSNRGSNQPQHFGDGTRLSIL.

J is TRBJ1-1 and V is TRBV6-2 or TRBV6-3; D is possibly TRBD1 (5 bases). The CDR3 sequence is 15 residues long. The germline V gene has CDR1 MNHEY and CDR2 SVGEGT. V was shortened by 2 bases and J by 5 bases, with 15 bases between the two germline ends. The CDR3 DNA sequence: TGTGCCAGCAGTTACGGGATTGGGGGTGGAACTGAAGCTTTCTTT. It yields the protein CASSYGIGGGTEAFF.

This clonotype was observed many times. V usage is TRBV20-1 and J usage is TRBJ2-3, with TRBD2 matching over 8 bases. Germline V lookup: CDR1 DFQATT, CDR2 SNEGSKA (reference sequence). This CDR3 is built from 16 residues. Germline trimming cut 1 base from V and 0 bases from J; bases unmatched to any gene: 6. CDR3: CSARGTSGESTDTQYF. For the CDR3, the DNA is TGCAGTGCTAGAGGAACTAGCGGAGAAAGCACAGATACGCAGTATTTT.

This chain uses TRBV5-6 with TRBJ2-7; TRBD2 aligns across 12 bases. The CDR3 has 16 amino acids. Per germline, CDR1 SGHDT and CDR2 YYEEEE. With V trimmed by 0 bases and J by 3 bases, 4 bases remained unmatched. The CDR3 DNA reads as TGTGCCAGCAGCTTGGGACTAGCGGGAGAAATCTACGAGCAGTACTTC. It encodes CASSLGLAGEIYEQYF.

This clonotype was recorded many times. The rearrangement joins TRBV3-1 to TRBJ2-1; D possibly corresponds to TRBD1 (6 bases). Germline V gene data show CDR1 as LGHDT and CDR2 as YNNKEL (reference sequence). V was trimmed by 3 bases and J by 12 bases, leaving 9 bases between them. This CDR3 contains 11 residues. The CDR3 here is CASSQTGSQFF. The CDR3 DNA is TGTGCCAGCAGCCAGACAGGCTCGCAGTTCTTC.

This clonotype was counted once. V usage is TRBV5-4 and J usage is TRBJ1-4, with D unclear. V lost 2 bases and J lost 6, with 14 bases in between. CDR1 and CDR2 from the germline V gene are SGHNT and YYREEE (reference sequence). This CDR3 region has 15 residues. CDR3 loop: CASSFRLKRDEKLFF. For the CDR3, the DNA is TGTGCCAGCAGCTTTCGATTAAAAAGGGATGAAAAACTGTTTTTT.

This clonotype was counted a few times. The rearrangement joins TRBV3-1 to TRBJ1-3; a possible D gene is TRBD1 (5 bases). V dropped 0 bases and J dropped 4 bases, with 10 bases sitting between them. CDR3 size: 15 residues. Germline assignment: CDR1 LGHDT and CDR2 YNNKEL (reference sequence). The CDR3: CASSQDRGGGNTIYF. The CDR3, as DNA: TGTGCCAGCAGCCAAGATCGGGGCGGAGGAAACACCATATATTTT.

In regard to this clonotype: A read error is possible here, since a much larger clone lies one base away. J is TRBJ1-6 and V is TRBV6-9; D is ambiguous. This CDR3 is 13 amino acids long. CDR1 and CDR2 from the germline V gene are MNHGY and SVAAGI. The CDR3 DNA reads as TGTGTCAGCAGTTACCAGCTCTTCGGGCCCTTCCACTTT. Protein: CVSSYQLFGPFHF.

Ten or more counts support this clonotype. This sequence joins TRBV2 and TRBJ2-1; D call uncertain. Germline V gives CDR1 SNHLY, CDR2 FYNNEI. With 7 bases removed from V and 10 bases from J, the gap between germline ends came to 11 bases. This CDR3 is 11 amino acids long. CDR3 sequence: CASTQAGEQFF. CDR3 in DNA: TGTGCCAGCACTCAGGCCGGCGAGCAGTTCTTC.

The CDR3 coding sequence is TGTGCCAGCAGCCCAGTGGGGGGAGGGCCTGGTGAGCAGTTCTTC. This codes for CASSPVGGGPGEQFF. The J gene is TRBJ2-1, the V gene TRBV9; 7 nucleotides line up with TRBD2. V shed 4 bases, J shed 9 bases, and the junction held 13 bases outside the gene matches. Per the germline V gene, CDR1 is SGDLS and CDR2 is YYNGEE. This CDR3 spans 15 amino acids. Supplemented by reference TRBV9 and TRBJ2-1, the full variable domain reads DSGVTQTPKHLITATGQRVTLRCSPRSGDLSVYWYQQSLDQGLQFLIQYYNGEERAKGNILERFSAQQFPDLHSELNLSSLELGDSALYFCASSPVGGGPGEQFFGPGTRLTVL.